This T cell receptor (beta chain) is from a study of T cells expressing NK-cell markers. Making the TCR beta cDNA relied on 5'RACE template switching with UMIs. TCRdb reprocessed the 5' RACE reads, with one entry per CDR3 protein and no DNA. This sample's clone table lists 150,000 or so distinct CDR3 sequences. Germline V gives CDR1 MNHEY, CDR2 SVGAGI. The CDR3 spans 15 residues. The origin of this receptor is a woman between 45 and 60 years old in good health. The gene calls are TRBV6-5 and TRBJ1-6. Sequenced input: blood T cells: a sorted CD56 or NKG2C T cell subset, CD4+ or CD8+ T cells, or bulk PBMC T cells (not recorded which). CDR3 loop: CASSWQGGGISPLHF.